This T cell receptor (beta chain) was sequenced for a study of cytomegalovirus exposure and HLA in healthy donors. General study points: V segments that were indistinguishable, TRBV6-2 and TRBV6-3 among them, were omitted from analysis.

About this clone: The antigen is unknown.

Researchers ran the PCR with 60 Vbeta and 13 Jbeta primers. Measured with immunoSEQ multiplex PCR; TCRdb has only the in-frame clones, and not every one. The repertoire holds roughly 170,000 clones, with 60% to 80% as singletons. With 2 bases removed from V and 5 bases from J, the gap between germline ends came to 15 bases. There are 14 residues in the CDR3. The germline V gene has CDR1 GTSNPN and CDR2 SVGIG (reference sequence). The V and J genes are TRBV30 and TRBJ1-1, with D possibly being TRBD1 (5 bases). The receptor was derived from a woman in her forties or fifties in good health and CMV-seropositive. The sample taken for sequencing was PBMCs. The CDR3 coding sequence is TGTGCCTGGAGTCTTCCCGCAGGGAGGACTGAAGCTTTCTTT. This translates into CAWSLPAGRTEAFF.